One and the same sample provided the 4 T cell receptor beta chains below, sequenced in a study of blood T cell repertoires in COVID-19. The data were produced by immunoSEQ multiplex PCR, yet TCRdb's version contains in-frame clones alone and is incomplete. The sample consists of under 300,000 clones, approximately 86% of them appearing once. The sample taken for sequencing was PBMCs or T cells enriched from blood (not recorded which). The origin of the receptors is a woman in her 30s with acute COVID-19.

The chain is built from TRBV27 and TRBJ1-5, with a possible D match to TRBD1 (6 bases). Between the trimmed V and J ends, which lost 6 bases and 6 bases, there was a span of 18 bases. The germline gives CDR1 MNHEY, CDR2 SMNVEV (reference sequence). This CDR3 has 15 residues. CDR3 coding DNA: TGTGCCAGCAGGTTGACCAGGGGTTTTGGTCAGCCCCAGCATTTT. Translated: CASRLTRGFGQPQHF.

V gene TRBV4-1 combines with J gene TRBJ2-7, with a weak D call TRBD2 (5 bases). Germline CDR1 MGHRA, CDR2 YSYEKL. The CDR3 length is 14 residues. Deletions cut 4 bases from V and 2 bases from J, with 12 bases between. CDR3 loop: CASSLRGFPYEQYF. CDR3 nucleotide sequence: TGCGCCAGCAGCCTAAGAGGGTTTCCCTACGAGCAGTACTTC.

V gene TRBV6-2 or TRBV6-3 combines with J gene TRBJ1-6; D perhaps matches TRBD1 (6 bases). Per the germline V gene, CDR1 is MNHEY and CDR2 is SVGEGT. The germline V and J ends were trimmed by 6 bases and 7 bases, with 16 bases remaining between them. The CDR3 is 15 residues long. The CDR3 is CASSQPGQRNSPLHF. The DNA for the CDR3 is TGTGCCAGCAGCCAACCGGGACAACGCAATTCACCCCTCCACTTT.

V gene TRBV2 combines with J gene TRBJ2-7; 14 bases are a match to TRBD2. Looked up from germline, CDR1 is SNHLY and CDR2 is FYNNEI. The junction had 4 bases not matched to a gene; V was cut back by 5 bases and J by 4 bases. The CDR3 loop spans 15 amino acids. CDR3 loop: CASSTTSGGAYEQYF. The CDR3 DNA reads as TGTGCCAGCAGTACGACTAGCGGGGGGGCTTACGAGCAGTACTTC.